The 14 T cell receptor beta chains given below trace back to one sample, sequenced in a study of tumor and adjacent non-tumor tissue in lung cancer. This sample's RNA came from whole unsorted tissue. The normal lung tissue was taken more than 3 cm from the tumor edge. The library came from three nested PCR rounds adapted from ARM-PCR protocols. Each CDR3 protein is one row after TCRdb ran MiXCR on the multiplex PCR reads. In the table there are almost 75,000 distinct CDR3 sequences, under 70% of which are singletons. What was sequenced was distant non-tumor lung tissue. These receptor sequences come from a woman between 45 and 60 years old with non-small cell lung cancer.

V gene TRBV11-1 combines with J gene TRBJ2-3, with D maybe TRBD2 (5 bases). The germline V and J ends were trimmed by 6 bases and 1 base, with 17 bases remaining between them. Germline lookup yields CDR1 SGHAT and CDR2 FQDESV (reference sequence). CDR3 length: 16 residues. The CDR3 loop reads CASSSEDWMGTDTQYF. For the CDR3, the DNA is TGTGCCAGCAGTAGCGAAGACTGGATGGGCACAGATACGCAGTATTTT.

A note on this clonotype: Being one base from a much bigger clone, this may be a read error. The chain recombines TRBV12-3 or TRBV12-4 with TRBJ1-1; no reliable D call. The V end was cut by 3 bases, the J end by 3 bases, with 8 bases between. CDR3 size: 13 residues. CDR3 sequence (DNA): TGTGCCAGCAGTTTGCAGGAGCACACTGAAGCTTTCTTT. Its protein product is CASSLQEHTEAFF.

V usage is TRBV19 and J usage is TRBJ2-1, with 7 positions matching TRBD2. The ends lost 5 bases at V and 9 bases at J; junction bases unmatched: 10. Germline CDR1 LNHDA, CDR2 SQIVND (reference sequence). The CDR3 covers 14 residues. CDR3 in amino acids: CASSLGEGLGEQFF. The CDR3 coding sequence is TGTGCCAGTAGTTTGGGGGAGGGCCTAGGTGAGCAGTTCTTC.

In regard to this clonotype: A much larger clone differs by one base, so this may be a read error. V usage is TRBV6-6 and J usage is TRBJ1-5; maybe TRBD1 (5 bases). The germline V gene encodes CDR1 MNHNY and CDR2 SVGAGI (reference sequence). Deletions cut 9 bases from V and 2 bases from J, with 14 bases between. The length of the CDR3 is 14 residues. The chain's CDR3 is CARSQTGRNQPQHF. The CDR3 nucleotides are TGTGCCAGGAGTCAAACAGGTCGCAATCAGCCCCAGCATTTT.

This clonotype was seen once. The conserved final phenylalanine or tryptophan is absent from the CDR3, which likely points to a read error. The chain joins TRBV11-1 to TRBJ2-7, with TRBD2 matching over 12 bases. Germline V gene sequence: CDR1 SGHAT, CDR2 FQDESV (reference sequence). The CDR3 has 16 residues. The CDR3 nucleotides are TGTGCTAGCAGCCTGGGACTAGCGGGCGACCGCTACGAGCAGTACCTC. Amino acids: CASSLGLAGDRYEQYL.

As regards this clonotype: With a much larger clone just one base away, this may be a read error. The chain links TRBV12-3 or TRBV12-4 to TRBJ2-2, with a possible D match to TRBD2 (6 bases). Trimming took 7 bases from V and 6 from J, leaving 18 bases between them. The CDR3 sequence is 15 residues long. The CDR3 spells CASTQRGNFAGELFF. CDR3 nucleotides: TGTGCCAGCACTCAACGGGGGAATTTCGCCGGGGAGCTGTTTTTT.

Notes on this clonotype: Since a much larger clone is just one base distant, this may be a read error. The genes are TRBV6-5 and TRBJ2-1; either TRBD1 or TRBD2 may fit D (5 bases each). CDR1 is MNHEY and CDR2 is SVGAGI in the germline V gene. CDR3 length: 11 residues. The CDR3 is CDSSGRDVTFF. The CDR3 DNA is TGTGACAGCAGTGGCCGGGACGTCACGTTCTTC.

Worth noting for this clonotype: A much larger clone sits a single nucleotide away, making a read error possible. CDR3 amino acids: CATRAGEASEAFF. The DNA for the CDR3 is TGTGCCACCAGGGCAGGGGAAGCCTCTGAAGCTTTCTTT. The chain recombines TRBV24-1 with TRBJ1-1, with D possibly being TRBD1 (6 bases). CDR3 length: 13 residues. The germline V gene encodes CDR1 KGHDR and CDR2 SFDVKD. Trimming left V 7 bases short and J 6 bases short, with 14 bases between.

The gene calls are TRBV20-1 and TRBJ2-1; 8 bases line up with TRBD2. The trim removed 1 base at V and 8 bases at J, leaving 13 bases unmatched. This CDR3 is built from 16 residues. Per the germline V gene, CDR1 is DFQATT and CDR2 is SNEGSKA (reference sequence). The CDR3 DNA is TGCAGTGCTAGAGTCCCACTGGCGGGAGGTTACGATGAGCAGTTCTTC. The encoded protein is CSARVPLAGGYDEQFF.

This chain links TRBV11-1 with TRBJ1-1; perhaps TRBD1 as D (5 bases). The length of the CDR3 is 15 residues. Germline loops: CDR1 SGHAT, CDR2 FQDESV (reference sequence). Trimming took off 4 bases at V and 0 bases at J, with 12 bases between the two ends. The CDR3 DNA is TGTGCCAGCAGCTCGCCCGACAGCCTGAACACTGAAGCTTTCTTT. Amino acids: CASSSPDSLNTEAFF. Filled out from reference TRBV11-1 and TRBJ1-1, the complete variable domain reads EAEVAQSPRYKITEKSQAVAFWCDPISGHATLYWYRQILGQGPELLVQFQDESVVDDSQLPKDRFSAERLKGVDSTLKIQPAELGDSAMYLCASSSPDSLNTEAFFGQGTRLTVV.

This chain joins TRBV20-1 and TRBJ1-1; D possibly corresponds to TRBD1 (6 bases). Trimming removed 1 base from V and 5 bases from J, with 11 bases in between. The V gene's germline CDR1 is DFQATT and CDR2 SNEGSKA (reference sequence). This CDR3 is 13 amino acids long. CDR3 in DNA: TGCAGTGCTAGAGGAGGGACACGGACTGAAGCTTTCTTT. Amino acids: CSARGGTRTEAFF.

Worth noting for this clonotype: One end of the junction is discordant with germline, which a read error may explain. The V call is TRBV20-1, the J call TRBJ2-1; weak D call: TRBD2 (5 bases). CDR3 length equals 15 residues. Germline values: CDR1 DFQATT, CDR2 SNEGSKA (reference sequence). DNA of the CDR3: TGCAGCGCTAGAAATCGGCTTGGAGGACTCAATGAGCAGCTCTTC. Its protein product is CSARNRLGGLNEQLF.

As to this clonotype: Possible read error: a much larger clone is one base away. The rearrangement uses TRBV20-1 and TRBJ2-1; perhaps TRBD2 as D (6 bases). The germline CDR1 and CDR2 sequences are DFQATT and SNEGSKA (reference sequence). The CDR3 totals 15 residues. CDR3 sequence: CSARDRGSPYNKQFF. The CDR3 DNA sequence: TGCAGTGCTAGAGACCGGGGGAGCCCTTACAATAAGCAGTTCTTC.

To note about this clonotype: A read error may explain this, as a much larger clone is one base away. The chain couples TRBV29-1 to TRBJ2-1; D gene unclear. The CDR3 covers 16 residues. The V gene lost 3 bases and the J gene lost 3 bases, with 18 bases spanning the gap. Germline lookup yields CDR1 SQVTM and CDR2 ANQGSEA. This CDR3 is CSVERLAANNYNEQFF. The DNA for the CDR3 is TGCAGCGTTGAGCGTCTGGCGGCCAATAACTACAATGAGCAGTTCTTC.